This T cell receptor (beta chain) emerged from a study of CD8 T cells in Susac syndrome. Roughly 0.5 to 1 ug RNA was reverse transcribed with random hexamers. TCRdb called the immunoSEQ multiplex PCR reads again in MiXCR, with one record for every CDR3 protein. The data show approximately 160,000 distinct CDR3 sequences, 85% to 95% seen once. The germline gives CDR1 LGHDT, CDR2 YNNKEL (reference sequence). The length of the CDR3 is 15 residues. Trimming pared 0 bases from V and 4 bases from J, leaving 12 bases between. The rearrangement joins TRBV3-1 to TRBJ1-2; possibly TRBD1 for D (5 bases). The origin of this receptor is a human donor in good health. Sequenced: CD4+ T cells from PBMCs. CDR3 sequence (DNA): TGTGCCAGCAGCCAAGATACCGCAGGGACCTATGGCTACACCTTC. Protein: CASSQDTAGTYGYTF. Filled out from reference TRBV3-1 and TRBJ1-2, the complete variable domain reads DTAVSQTPKYLVTQMGNDKSIKCEQNLGHDTMYWYKQDSKKFLKIMFSYNNKELIINETVPNRFSPKSPDKAHLNLHINSLELGDSAVYFCASSQDTAGTYGYTFGSGTRLTVV.